The text below deals with one T cell receptor (beta chain). This clonotype was seen repeatedly, ten times or more. Its target antigen remains unknown. Base qualities are missing; no much larger clone stands one base away. The source of the sample is a study of identical twins (dated by TCRdb to the mid-2010s). Context from the whole study: To test whether fetal clonotypes persist, this study deep-sequenced TCR alpha and beta repertoires from monozygotic twins, from unrelated adults of various ages, and from cord blood. Replicate twin experiments were performed at different times using different library preparation protocols to rule out contamination. On the study overall, not on this receptor specifically: Out-of-frame TCR alpha sharing in monozygotic twins was systematically underestimated by recombination models, whereas sharing between unrelated individuals was in agreement with the recombination models. Out-of-frame TCR alpha sequences shared between twins showed an excess of low generation-probability sequences compared with coincidental sharing between unrelated individuals. Zero-insertion analyses could be partly confounded by invariant T cells such as MAIT and iNKT, although diverse VJ usage argued against such confounding for most clonotypes. The excess sharing between twins in beta out-of-frame sequences was weaker because fewer shared sequences reduced the signal-to-noise ratio. Because the same donors could not be followed over many years, conclusions were based on cross-sectional statistical analysis. Fewer insertions were carried by abundant cord blood beta clonotypes; a weaker similar trend was observed in young adult naive repertoires, while no such trend was observed in memory repertoires.

Every donor was a healthy Caucasian. The twin cohort consisted of three pairs of female monozygotic twins, all aged roughly 18 to 29 years. Positive isolation kits from Invitrogen were used to isolate CD4+ and CD8+ T cell populations. Here V drops 5 bases and J drops 4 bases, and the junction holds 5 bases not matched to any gene. Measured from the cysteine to the phenylalanine, the CDR3 is 14 residues long. Only CDR3 DNA remains: 42 bases, in frame from the first base. Library preparation employed 5' RACE. This sample was sequenced with an Illumina HiSeq 2000. A universal primer binding site was introduced by template switching, and a unique molecular identifier was present in the final cDNA, enabling accurate counting of TCR cDNA molecules. Specific primers in the conserved constant-segment region were used to synthesize first-strand cDNA for TCR alpha and beta chains. Each cDNA library was double barcoded, with a SMART-Mk sample barcode plus Illumina barcodes, to control for contamination. TruSeq adapter sequences and Illumina sample barcodes were added in two successive PCR steps. The Illumina HiSeq platform was used with custom primers to sequence TCR alpha and beta cDNA libraries. Regarding the original processing steps: MiGEC processed the raw reads to extract unique molecular identifiers, while MiXCR was used to determine the CDR3 positions. For each individual, recombination models were inferred using an EM algorithm with the repgenHMM and IGoR tools. Shared clonotypes were analyzed with the tcR package in R, and sharing was normalized by the product of cloneset sizes. To study raw recombination free of thymic and clonal selection effects, out-of-frame nonproductive sequences were analyzed. The public reads were reprocessed in TCRdb via fastp at Q25 and MiXCR, keeping in-frame beta chains. A single entry per CDR3 protein holds the most common genes and DNA from its merged rows. In this record, the V and J calls reflect TCRdb's handling and not the investigators' own analysis. The sample table lists under 350,000 distinct CDR3 sequences, roughly 10% of them with a count of one. The top ten clones comprise 6% to 8.5% of the sample.

Another study also made use of these data, one on yellow fever vaccine responses in identical twins. The second study's paper adds: The T cell response to vaccination in identical twins was reported by the authors to appear partly convergent and partly personalized. In the study, vaccine-responding T cell clones were precisely tracked in identical twins.

The clonotype comes from a woman aged 18-29 years in good health. The source material was CD8+ T cells sorted from blood. The chain links TRBV12-3 or TRBV12-4 with TRBJ2-3, and 8 junction bases match TRBD2. The CDR3 sequence is CASSPGTSSDTQYF. At the DNA level, the sequence is TGTGCCAGCAGTCCGGGGACTAGTTCAGATACGCAGTATTTT.